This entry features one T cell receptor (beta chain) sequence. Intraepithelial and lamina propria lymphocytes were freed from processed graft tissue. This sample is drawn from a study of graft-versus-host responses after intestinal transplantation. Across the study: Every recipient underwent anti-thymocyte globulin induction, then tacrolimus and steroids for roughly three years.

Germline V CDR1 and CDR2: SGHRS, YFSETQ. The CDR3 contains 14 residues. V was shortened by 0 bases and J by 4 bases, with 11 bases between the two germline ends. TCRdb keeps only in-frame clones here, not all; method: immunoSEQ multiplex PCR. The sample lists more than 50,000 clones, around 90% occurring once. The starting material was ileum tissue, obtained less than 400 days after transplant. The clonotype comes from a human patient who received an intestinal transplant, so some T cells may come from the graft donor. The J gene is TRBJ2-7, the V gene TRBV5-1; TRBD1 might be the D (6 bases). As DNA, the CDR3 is TGCGCCAGCAGCTTGGGCAGGGACATTTACGAGCAGTACTTC. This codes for CASSLGRDIYEQYF.